This is a list of T cell receptor beta chains from one sample in a study of blood T cell repertoires in COVID-19. The table came from immunoSEQ multiplex PCR; TCRdb's copy has only in-frame clones and leaves some out. The sample holds about 380,000 clones, around 85% seen once. The sample taken for sequencing was peripheral blood. The receptor source for this set is a woman aged 18-29 years with acute or convalescent COVID-19. Both conserved end residues are part of each CDR3. Fields, in order: J gene, clone size, D gene, V gene, CDR3 DNA, CDR3 protein. D genes are given only for firm matches. Clone size is given for some rows only: seen once, a few or many times, or a class if the clone is expanded.

J: TRBJ2-2
size: .
D: TRBD2
V: TRBV12-5
DNA: TGTGCTAGTGGTTCCTGGGGAGGGTTGATCGGGGAGCTGTTTTTT
CDR3: CASGSWGGLIGELFF

J: TRBJ1-5
size: .
D: .
V: TRBV4-2
DNA: TGTGCCAGCAGCCAAGGGGGGCTCGGGCCCCAGCATTTT
CDR3: CASSQGGLGPQHF

J: TRBJ2-3
size: .
D: .
V: TRBV29-1
DNA: TGCAGCGTTCTAAGAGAGCACACAGATACGCAGTATTTT
CDR3: CSVLREHTDTQYF

J: TRBJ2-5
size: .
D: TRBD2
V: TRBV15
DNA: TGTGCCACCAGCAGAGATAGTTCGATAGCGGGTGCACAAGAGACCCAGTACTTC
CDR3: CATSRDSSIAGAQETQYF

J: TRBJ1-2
size: few
D: TRBD1
V: TRBV7-2
DNA: TGTGCCAGCAGCTTAAACAGGGGATTTGATGGCTACACCTTC
CDR3: CASSLNRGFDGYTF

J: TRBJ2-7
size: .
D: .
V: TRBV2
DNA: TGTGCCAGCAGGCGACTTAGCTACGAGCAGTACTTC
CDR3: CASRRLSYEQYF

J: TRBJ1-5
size: .
D: TRBD1
V: TRBV18
DNA: TGTGCCAGCTCACCACCGACAGGGAACAATCAGCCCCAGCATTTT
CDR3: CASSPPTGNNQPQHF

J: TRBJ2-3
size: .
D: TRBD2
V: TRBV11-2
DNA: TGTGCCAGCAGCTTAGACCAGGGACTAGCGGGAGGGGGGGGCACAGATACGCAGTATTTT
CDR3: CASSLDQGLAGGGGTDTQYF

J: TRBJ2-5
size: few
D: TRBD2
V: TRBV7-2
DNA: TGTGCCAGCAGTCGACTAGCGGGGGGCAGGGAGACCCAGTACTTC
CDR3: CASSRLAGGRETQYF

J: TRBJ1-1
size: .
D: TRBD1
V: TRBV7-3
DNA: TGTGCCAGCAGCGAGCACAGGGGGGACACTGAAGCTTTCTTT
CDR3: CASSEHRGDTEAFF

J: TRBJ1-1
size: .
D: .
V: TRBV5-1
DNA: TGCGCCAGCAGCTTGGTTGGGAAGGGGTTGAACACTGAAGCTTTCTTT
CDR3: CASSLVGKGLNTEAFF

J: TRBJ1-6
size: few
D: TRBD1
V: TRBV9
DNA: TGTGCCAGCAGCGTAGGAGGGACAGGGGCTAATTCACCCCTCCACTTT
CDR3: CASSVGGTGANSPLHF

J: TRBJ1-2
size: .
D: TRBD1
V: TRBV5-6
DNA: TGTGCCAGCAGCCCCTGGGGACAGGGGCAGGGCTACACCTTC
CDR3: CASSPWGQGQGYTF

J: TRBJ1-5
size: .
D: TRBD1
V: TRBV28
DNA: TGTGCCAGCACCTCGGGACAGGGGTCGAAAGGTTTAGGGCATTTT
CDR3: CASTSGQGSKGLGHF

J: TRBJ2-5
size: .
D: TRBD2
V: TRBV11-2
DNA: TGTGCCAGCAGCCCGTGGGGGGGAGAGACCCAGTACTTC
CDR3: CASSPWGGETQYF

J: TRBJ1-1
size: .
D: TRBD1
V: TRBV28
DNA: TGTGCCAGCAGTTTTCTAGGGACAGTCGGAGAAACTGAAGCTTTCTTT
CDR3: CASSFLGTVGETEAFF

J: TRBJ2-3
size: .
D: .
V: TRBV7-9
DNA: TGTGCCAGCAGCTTAGAAGGTGGCGGGAGCACAGATACGCAGTATTTT
CDR3: CASSLEGGGSTDTQYF

J: TRBJ1-2
size: .
D: .
V: TRBV19
DNA: TGTGCCAGTAGTCGGGGATCAGGACGCCACACTAACTATGGCTACACCTTC
CDR3: CASSRGSGRHTNYGYTF

J: TRBJ1-1
size: .
D: .
V: TRBV19
DNA: TGTGCCAGTAGTATAGCGGCGGGATACACTGAAGCTTTCTTT
CDR3: CASSIAAGYTEAFF